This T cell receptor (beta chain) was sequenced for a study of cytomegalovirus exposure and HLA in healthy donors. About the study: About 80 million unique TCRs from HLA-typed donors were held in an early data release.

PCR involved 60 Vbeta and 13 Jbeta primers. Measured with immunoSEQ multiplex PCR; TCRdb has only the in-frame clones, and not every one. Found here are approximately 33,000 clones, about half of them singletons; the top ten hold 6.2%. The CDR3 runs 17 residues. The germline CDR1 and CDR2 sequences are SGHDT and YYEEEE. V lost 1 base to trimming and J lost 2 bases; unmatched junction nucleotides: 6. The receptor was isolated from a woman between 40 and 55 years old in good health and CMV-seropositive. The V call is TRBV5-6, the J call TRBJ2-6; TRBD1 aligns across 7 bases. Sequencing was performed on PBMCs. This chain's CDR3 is CASSLSGGRTGANVLTF. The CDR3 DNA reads TGTGCCAGCAGCTTGTCAGGGGGTAGAACTGGGGCCAACGTCCTGACTTTC.